This T cell receptor (beta chain) stems from a study of T cells in Graves' hyperthyroidism and ophthalmopathy. General study results and limits: The majority of expanded thyroid clonotypes above 0.001 also appeared in blood.

V lost 5 bases to trimming and J lost 12 bases, with 14 bases between them. The CDR3 is made up of 12 amino acids. The V gene's germline CDR1 is SNHLY and CDR2 FYNNEI. From RNA transcripts, TCR beta CDR3 regions were amplified. HTBI primers were the set used in a first-round RT-PCR of the TCR CDR3. Via MiXCR, TCRdb re-called the multiplex PCR reads, giving one row per CDR3 protein. The sample has 350,000 or so distinct CDR3 sequences, about 18% seen once. This clonotype was counted at least ten times. Antigen specificity is unknown. Sequenced material: blood. The sequence was obtained from a young woman with Graves' hyperthyroidism that later progressed to Graves' ophthalmopathy. The J gene is TRBJ2-1, the V gene TRBV2, with D maybe TRBD1 (6 bases). CDR3 sequence (DNA): TGTGCCAGCAGTAAACAGGGACAAGGGCAGTTCTTC. Protein sequence: CASSKQGQGQFF.